The present T cell receptor beta chain was sequenced within a study of T cells in localized non-small cell lung cancer. Findings of the study overall: Elevated blood T cell density was associated with longer overall survival.

TCRdb's table, derived via immunoSEQ multiplex PCR, lists solely in-frame clones and lacks some. The sample includes 20,000 or so clones, 80% to 90% of them seen just once. Germline lookup yields CDR1 GTSNPN and CDR2 SVGIG (reference sequence). The V end was cut by 1 base, the J end by 6 bases, with 11 bases between. The CDR3 spans 13 residues. A remark on this clone: Its target is not known.

The receptor was isolated from a male donor older than 55 with stage I squamous cell lung carcinoma. The chain employs TRBV30 and TRBJ2-3, with D perhaps assigned TRBD1 or TRBD2 (5 bases each). Sequencing used peripheral blood, obtained before any cancer treatment. This CDR3 reads CAWSARWGDTQYF. CDR3 sequence (DNA): TGTGCCTGGAGTGCCCGATGGGGGGATACGCAGTATTTT.